These 27 T cell receptor beta chains originate from one sample sequenced in a study of CD8+ T cells in alopecia areata (dated by TCRdb to 2016 to 2019). Library preparation was by the immunoSEQ multiplex PCR assay. RNA was extracted from all samples and reverse transcribed into cDNA, which served as template for TCR sequencing. TCRdb re-hosts the immuneACCESS table, in-frame sequences only. Its copies lack some clones; in the studies checked, an unresolved V gene accounts for under half of them, and the cause for the rest is not known. The sample table contains under 150,000 clones; only one count was recorded for roughly 57% of them. The ten biggest clones cover more than 5.5% of the sample. The time point label here, explained by the study, means: less than five weeks on oral tofacitinib. This sample's treatment or condition label indicates: oral pan-JAK inhibitor, 5-10 mg twice daily. The sequencing used CD4+ T cells sorted from blood, collected at week 4, from a patient treated with tofacitinib. The receptor source for this set is a human donor with alopecia areata.

The rearrangement uses TRBV6-1 and TRBJ1-1, with 7 bases aligning to TRBD1. From germline, CDR1 is MNHNS and CDR2 SASEGT. The CDR3 consists of 14 residues. V gave up 3 bases and J gave up 6 bases; unmatched junction bases: 7. CDR3 nucleotide sequence: TGTGCCAGCAGTGATCGGCAGGGGGTGGCTGAAGCTTTCTTT. Its translation: CASSDRQGVAEAFF.

The chain carries TRBV15 and TRBJ1-1; D is unclear. Trimming pared 1 base from V and 1 base from J, leaving 7 bases between. Looked up from germline, CDR1 is LNHNV and CDR2 is YYDKDF (reference sequence). This CDR3 region has 14 residues. The chain's CDR3 is CATSRVGQNTEAFF. CDR3 bases: TGTGCCACCAGCAGAGTTGGGCAGAACACTGAAGCTTTCTTT.

This clone was detected a few times. The chain joins TRBV29-1 to TRBJ2-6; 9 bases align to TRBD1. CDR3 length: 16 residues. The trim removed 6 bases at V and 2 bases at J, leaving 8 bases unmatched. CDR1 is SQVTM, CDR2 ANQGSEA, per germline. The CDR3 nucleotides are TGCAGCGTGGCCGGGACAGGGCTCACTGGGGCCAACGTCCTGACTTTC. Translating gives CSVAGTGLTGANVLTF.

The rearrangement joins TRBV29-1 to TRBJ1-1; D is undetermined. This CDR3 comprises 15 residues. Germline CDR1 reads SQVTM; CDR2 reads ANQGSEA. Trimming removed 4 bases from V and 0 bases from J, with 15 bases in between. CDR3 in amino acids: CSVAHIHRLNTEAFF. The CDR3, as DNA: TGCAGCGTTGCGCATATTCACAGACTGAACACTGAAGCTTTCTTT.

This chain uses TRBV30 with TRBJ1-2, with 7 positions matching TRBD1. This CDR3 comprises 13 residues. V shed 4 bases, J shed 4 bases, and the junction held 6 bases outside the gene matches. The germline CDR1 and CDR2 sequences are GTSNPN and SVGIG (reference sequence). The CDR3 DNA sequence: TGTGCCTGGAACTCGGGACAGCTCTATGGCTACACCTTC. This encodes CAWNSGQLYGYTF.

The chain has TRBV29-1 and TRBJ2-1; TRBD1 might be the D (6 bases). Between the trimmed V and J ends, which lost 6 bases and 6 bases, there was a span of 15 bases. The CDR3 covers 13 residues. Germline V gene sequence: CDR1 SQVTM, CDR2 ANQGSEA. The CDR3 reads CSVTGQNPNEQFF. DNA for the CDR3: TGCAGCGTCACAGGACAGAACCCCAATGAGCAGTTCTTC.

V gene TRBV29-1 combines with J gene TRBJ1-4; no reliable D call. The CDR3 runs 14 residues. V was clipped by 4 bases and J by 4 bases, with 13 bases between them. Germline V gene lookup returns CDR1 SQVTM and CDR2 ANQGSEA. For the CDR3, the DNA is TGCAGCGTTGTCGAAGACACTGATAATGAAAAACTGTTTTTT. It specifies CSVVEDTDNEKLFF. Looking up the rest from reference TRBV29-1 and TRBJ1-4 gives the full variable domain: SAVISQKPSRDICQRGTSLTIQCQVDSQVTMMFWYRQQPGQSLTLIATANQGSEATYESGFVIDKFPISRPNLTFSTLTVSNMSPEDSSIYLCSVVEDTDNEKLFFGSGTQLSVL.

This chain joins TRBV29-1 and TRBJ2-5, with D perhaps being TRBD1 or TRBD2 (6 bases each). Germline CDR1 and CDR2: SQVTM and ANQGSEA. V was clipped by 6 bases and J by 2 bases, with 19 bases between them. This CDR3 comprises 15 residues. The CDR3 DNA follows: TGCAGCGTAAACCCCCCGGGGGCGGTTCAAGAGACCCAGTACTTC. Translated, it gives CSVNPPGAVQETQYF.

The V call is TRBV7-2, the J call TRBJ2-7; D may be TRBD1 (5 bases). The CDR3 is 14 amino acids. Trimming cost V 2 bases and J 1 base, with 9 bases left between them. Germline assignment: CDR1 SGHTA and CDR2 FQGNSA. The CDR3 DNA follows: TGTGCCAGCAGCTTATCCGACAGTTCCTACGAGCAGTACTTC. This codes for CASSLSDSSYEQYF.

This clone was seen a handful of times. This chain connects TRBV28 to TRBJ2-3; 7 nucleotides agree with TRBD2. The J segment lost 9 bases and the V segment lost 2 bases, leaving 8 bases of the junction unmatched. The germline V gene has CDR1 MDHEN and CDR2 SYDVKM. This CDR3 contains 14 residues. CDR3: CASSLAGEGLTQYF. CDR3 sequence (DNA): TGTGCCAGCAGTTTAGCGGGAGAAGGATTAACGCAGTATTTT.

The V call is TRBV7-9, the J call TRBJ2-7; 7 bases agree with TRBD2. Germline V gene lookup returns CDR1 SEHNR and CDR2 FQNEAQ (reference sequence). The V and J ends lost 2 bases and 3 bases, in that order; junction bases with no gene match: 4. This CDR3 has 14 amino acids. The CDR3 DNA is TGTGCCAGCAGCTTATCTGGCGGGAGCTACGAGCAGTACTTC. Its translation is CASSLSGGSYEQYF.

This clone was seen a handful of times. The chain couples TRBV7-3 to TRBJ2-1, with D possibly called TRBD1 or TRBD2 (5 bases each). There are 13 residues in the CDR3. Germline CDR1 and CDR2: SGHTA and FQGTGA. V was shortened by 5 bases and J by 2 bases, with 7 bases between the two germline ends. Written as DNA, the CDR3 is TGTGCCAGCAGCCCGGGACCCTACAATGAGCAGTTCTTC. Protein: CASSPGPYNEQFF.

The chain is built from TRBV29-1 and TRBJ2-5; no firm D call. Germline loops: CDR1 SQVTM, CDR2 ANQGSEA. There are 15 residues in the CDR3. The V end lost 0 bases, the J end lost 0 bases, and 11 bases lay between the germline ends. CDR3 coding DNA: TGCAGCGTTGAAGATCCCGGCAGGTACCAAGAGACCCAGTACTTC. This sequence encodes CSVEDPGRYQETQYF.

This clone has more than one count but fewer than ten. The chain combines TRBV29-1 with TRBJ2-5; no firm D call. The CDR3 runs to 12 residues. The V end lost 8 bases, the J end lost 1 base, and 11 bases lay between the germline ends. Germline assignment: CDR1 SQVTM and CDR2 ANQGSEA. CDR3 protein: CSSSATQETQYF. In DNA, the CDR3 is TGCAGCTCTTCGGCCACCCAAGAGACCCAGTACTTC.

This chain links TRBV30 with TRBJ1-1; D gene unclear. This CDR3 is 13 amino acids long. V gave up 0 bases and J gave up 3 bases, with 8 bases separating them. Germline V gives CDR1 GTSNPN, CDR2 SVGIG (reference sequence). CDR3 in amino acids: CAWSVQSYTEAFF. The DNA of the CDR3 is TGTGCCTGGAGTGTACAGTCATACACTGAAGCTTTCTTT.

The chain's CDR3 is CAWSPDPTGALSYEQYF. For the CDR3, the DNA is TGTGCCTGGAGCCCCGATCCGACAGGGGCCCTCTCCTACGAGCAGTACTTC. The chain has TRBV30 and TRBJ2-7, with 8 bases that match TRBD1. Germline values: CDR1 GTSNPN, CDR2 SVGIG (reference sequence). After removal of 3 bases from V and 0 bases from J, the junction contained 13 bases not matched to a gene. The CDR3 spans 17 residues. The whole variable domain, filled in from reference TRBV30 and TRBJ2-7, reads SQTIHQWPATLVQPVGSPLSLECTVEGTSNPNLYWYRQAAGRGLQLLFYSVGIGQISSEVPQNLSASRPQDRQFILSSKKLLLSDSGFYLCAWSPDPTGALSYEQYFGPGTRLTVT.

Notes on this clone: Other nucleotide sequences in the sample specify the same CDR3. This chain links TRBV29-1 with TRBJ2-7, with D perhaps TRBD1 (7 bases). Germline CDR1 SQVTM, CDR2 ANQGSEA. CDR3 size: 12 residues. Trimming stripped 7 bases from V and 1 base from J, with 11 bases between. CDR3 sequence reads: CSAGDSSYEQYF. DNA of the CDR3: TGCAGCGCGGGGGACAGTTCCTACGAGCAGTACTTC.

The chain recombines TRBV5-1 with TRBJ2-7; D assignment may be TRBD1 or TRBD2 (6 bases each). The CDR3 is 14 residues long. Germline lookup yields CDR1 SGHRS and CDR2 YFSETQ. Deletions cut 0 bases from V and 5 bases from J, with 12 bases between. The CDR3 bases are TGCGCCAGCAGCTTGGAAGGGGGGAGCGACGAGCAGTACTTC. It is translated as CASSLEGGSDEQYF. Drawing the rest from reference TRBV5-1 and TRBJ2-7, the complete variable domain is KAGVTQTPRYLIKTRGQQVTLSCSPISGHRSVSWYQQTPGQGLQFLFEYFSETQRNKGNFPGRFSGRQFSNSRSEMNVSTLELGDSALYLCASSLEGGSDEQYFGPGTRLTVT.

This chain links TRBV6-5 with TRBJ2-3; tentative D call: TRBD1 (5 bases). Germline-derived CDR1 and CDR2 are MNHEY and SVGAGI. Trimming left V 8 bases short and J 2 bases short, with 11 bases between. CDR3 length: 13 residues. CDR3 sequence reads: CASQRQYTDTQYF. The CDR3 nucleotides read TGTGCCAGCCAGAGACAGTACACAGATACGCAGTATTTT.

The J gene is TRBJ1-1, the V gene TRBV30; TRBD1 is a possible D gene (5 bases). The CDR3 covers 11 residues. Trimming removed 6 bases from V and 6 bases from J, with 11 bases in between. Per germline, CDR1 GTSNPN and CDR2 SVGIG (reference sequence). CDR3 protein: CACFRGPEAFF. CDR3 nucleotide sequence: TGTGCCTGTTTCCGGGGACCTGAAGCTTTCTTT.

J is TRBJ1-5 and V is TRBV4-3, with no clear D. Looked up from germline, CDR1 is LGHNA and CDR2 is YSLEER. This CDR3 comprises 15 residues. Trimming pared 2 bases from V and 2 bases from J, leaving 10 bases between. The CDR3 bases are TGCGCCAGCAGCCAATCCTTGAGGGGCAATCAGCCCCAGCATTTT. The encoded protein is CASSQSLRGNQPQHF.

DNA for the CDR3: TGTGCTAGTGGTTTGGTACTCCCGAGGTTAAACTATGGCTACACCTTC. Its translation is CASGLVLPRLNYGYTF. J is TRBJ1-2 and V is TRBV12-5; D not resolved. Germline CDR1 is LGHNT and CDR2 is FRNRAP. Trimming removed 0 bases at V and 2 bases at J, with 13 bases between. This CDR3 contains 16 residues.

The chain combines TRBV5-1 with TRBJ2-1; D remains ambiguous. Germline values: CDR1 SGHRS, CDR2 YFSETQ. The CDR3 loop spans 14 amino acids. V was clipped by 7 bases and J by 1 base, with 12 bases between them. The CDR3 DNA is TGCGCCAGCGGTCAGGACGGATCCTACAATGAGCAGTTCTTC. The encoded protein is CASGQDGSYNEQFF.

This clone was found a few times. The V and J genes are TRBV5-1 and TRBJ2-7, with a tentative D call TRBD1 (6 bases). CDR3 length equals 16 residues. Germline loops: CDR1 SGHRS, CDR2 YFSETQ. V shed 4 bases and J shed 3 bases, with 20 bases lying between them. Here the CDR3 reads CASSPSTADSFYEQYF. CDR3 DNA: TGCGCCAGCAGCCCCTCAACTGCGGACAGCTTCTACGAGCAGTACTTC. Using reference TRBV5-1 and TRBJ2-7 for the parts outside the CDR3, the full variable domain is KAGVTQTPRYLIKTRGQQVTLSCSPISGHRSVSWYQQTPGQGLQFLFEYFSETQRNKGNFPGRFSGRQFSNSRSEMNVSTLELGDSALYLCASSPSTADSFYEQYFGPGTRLTVT.

V gene TRBV7-2 combines with J gene TRBJ2-2, with 11 bases that match TRBD2. V lost 1 base, J lost 2 bases, and 3 bases stayed unmatched. CDR3 size: 17 residues. Germline V CDR1 and CDR2: SGHTA, FQGNSA. For the CDR3, the DNA is TGTGCCAGCAGCTTAGGACTAGCGGGAAGAAACACCGGGGAGCTGTTTTTT. It is translated as CASSLGLAGRNTGELFF. Looking up the rest from reference TRBV7-2 and TRBJ2-2 gives the full variable domain: GAGVSQSPSNKVTEKGKDVELRCDPISGHTALYWYRQSLGQGLEFLIYFQGNSAPDKSGLPSDRFSAERTGGSVSTLTIQRTQQEDSAVYLCASSLGLAGRNTGELFFGEGSRLTVL.

The chain uses TRBV15 and TRBJ1-5; TRBD1 matches at 10 bases. Germline lookup yields CDR1 LNHNV and CDR2 YYDKDF (reference sequence). The CDR3 spans 16 residues. V trimming: 2 bases; J trimming: 5 bases; junction bases outside the gene matches: 6. As DNA, the CDR3 is TGTGCCACCAGCAGACCGGGACAGGGGCCCGATCAGCCCCAGCATTTT. This gives the protein CATSRPGQGPDQPQHF.

The V and J genes are TRBV4-1 and TRBJ2-5, with D maybe TRBD1 (5 bases). The CDR3 loop spans 13 amino acids. Germline CDR1 MGHRA, CDR2 YSYEKL. Trimming pared 3 bases from V and 2 bases from J, leaving 7 bases between. CDR3 sequence reads: CASSHDSQETQYF. The CDR3 DNA reads as TGCGCCAGCAGCCACGACAGTCAAGAGACCCAGTACTTC.